One and the same sample provided the 10 T cell receptor beta chains below, sequenced in a study of tumor-infiltrating lymphocytes in primary liver carcinoma. The authors made TCR beta cDNA from roughly 480 ng total RNA with a constant-region primer. For TCR beta, libraries were produced by three nested multiplex PCR rounds using slightly modified ARM-PCR. The study ran its first two PCR rounds for around 9 cycles each, using TRBV1-TRBV30 forward primers and a C-beta reverse primer. MiXCR, run by TCRdb on the multiplex PCR reads, gives a single entry per CDR3 protein. The sample lists more than 85,000 distinct CDR3 sequences, roughly 85% occurring once. Starting material for RNA and DNA co-extraction consisted of roughly 18-34 mg of unsorted bulk tissue. The sample was liver tumor tissue from sampling region 3. As for subset: tumor region T3, left-lateral pole. These receptors were obtained from a man aged 35 to 55 with primary liver carcinoma and hepatitis B virus infection.

As for this clonotype: The conserved final phenylalanine or tryptophan is absent from the CDR3, which likely points to a read error. The DNA is left out, because the CDR3 cannot be placed on it with certainty; the CDR3 is given as TCRdb lists it. This chain joins TRBV11-2 and TRBJ1-1; TRBD1 is the table's D call and was not checked against the DNA. The CDR3 contains 14 residues when both ends are counted. The V gene's germline CDR1 is SGHAT and CDR2 FQNNGV. CDR3 sequence reads: CASSFGTGFGETFN.

In the case of this clonotype: Here the CDR3 omits its conserved ending phenylalanine or tryptophan, so a read error is the likely source. The V call is TRBV28, the J call TRBJ1-2, with 7 bases identical to TRBD1. The V and J ends lost 4 bases and 5 bases, in that order; junction bases with no gene match: 10. The CDR3 covers 15 residues. Germline CDR1 is MDHEN and CDR2 is SYDVKM. DNA for the CDR3: TGTGCCAGCAGTTCCGGACAGGTGGCTAGGTATGGCTACACCTTA. Its protein product is CASSSGQVARYGYTL.

The chain joins TRBV11-1 to TRBJ2-7; tentatively, D is TRBD1 (6 bases). The CDR3 contains 13 residues. V gave up 10 bases and J gave up 1 base, with 14 bases separating them. Germline CDR1 SGHAT, CDR2 FQDESV (reference sequence). Here the CDR3 DNA reads TGTGCCATCAGGGGTAATCGATCCTACGAGCAGTACTTC. It is translated as CAIRGNRSYEQYF.

Notes on this clonotype: A read error may account for a junction end that differs from germline. The rearrangement uses TRBV10-3 and TRBJ1-1, with D possibly matching TRBD1 (6 bases). The CDR3 loop spans 12 amino acids. Germline V lookup: CDR1 ENHRY, CDR2 SYGVKD. For the CDR3, the DNA is TGTGCCAGCCGGGGCTGGGACACTGAAGCTTACTTT. Translation gives CASRGWDTEAYF.

Points on this clonotype: Lacking the conserved final phenylalanine or tryptophan, this CDR3 likely reflects a read error. V and J are TRBV30 and TRBJ2-7; the match to TRBD2 covers 8 bases. Unmatched junction bases numbered 12, after V lost 2 bases and J lost 3 bases. The CDR3 is 16 residues long. Germline values: CDR1 GTSNPN, CDR2 SVGIG (reference sequence). The DNA for the CDR3 is TGTGCCTGGAGTACCCGGGGTAGCGGGACGGTCTACGAGCAGTACATC. This codes for CAWSTRGSGTVYEQYI.

This chain uses TRBV5-1 with TRBJ2-3; possibly TRBD1 for D (5 bases). Trimming cost V 2 bases and J 6 bases, with 13 bases left between them. The CDR3 contains 14 residues. Germline V gene sequence: CDR1 SGHRS, CDR2 YFSETQ. The CDR3 loop reads CASSFIDSRDTQYF. For the CDR3, the DNA is TGCGCCAGCAGCTTTATTGACAGTCGGGATACGCAGTATTTT.

To note about this clonotype: Its ends do not fully match the called genes, so a read error is possible. The V gene is TRBV6-5, the J gene TRBJ2-3; D is uncertain. The germline gives CDR1 MNHEY, CDR2 SVGAGI. This CDR3 comprises 14 residues. This CDR3 is CASSREKWANTHYF. In nucleotides, the CDR3 is TGTGCCAGCAGTAGAGAGAAGTGGGCAAATACGCATTATTTT.

With respect to this clonotype: One end of the junction does not line up with germline, which may come from a read error. This chain uses TRBV12-3 or TRBV12-4 with TRBJ2-2, with D perhaps TRBD1 or TRBD2 (5 bases each). The CDR3 has 14 amino acids. DNA for the CDR3: TGTGCCAGCAATACTCGAATAGGGACCGGGGAGCTGTTTTTC. Protein sequence: CASNTRIGTGELFF.

Comments on this clonotype: At one end the junction does not follow the germline gene, possibly because of a read error. This chain links TRBV7-9 with TRBJ2-3; 8 bases are a match to TRBD1. The length of the CDR3 is 16 residues. Germline CDR1 SEHNR, CDR2 FQNEAQ (reference sequence). The CDR3 is CASSSRPGGRIDTHYF. For the CDR3, the DNA is TGTGCCAGCAGCTCACGGCCAGGGGGCCGTATAGATACGCATTATTTT.

With respect to this clonotype: Sequence at one end of the junction differs from germline and may be a read error. The chain couples TRBV12-3 or TRBV12-4 to TRBJ2-5; 7 bases map to TRBD2. This CDR3 contains 16 residues. Here the CDR3 DNA reads TGTGCCAGCAGTTTATCAGGCGGGAGAAACGAAGAGACCCATTATTTC. This codes for CASSLSGGRNEETHYF.